Listed here are 24 T cell receptor beta chains from one sample, sequenced in a study of blood T cell repertoires in COVID-19. The assay was immunoSEQ multiplex PCR, and TCRdb's table has in-frame clones only and misses some. Of around 220,000 clones listed, about 90% are singletons. Sequenced: PBMCs or T cells enriched from blood (not recorded which). These receptors were obtained from a woman younger than 45 with acute COVID-19.

V usage is TRBV5-1 and J usage is TRBJ2-2, with 9 bases matching TRBD2. The length of the CDR3 is 16 residues. V was pared by 1 base and J by 4 bases, with 5 bases of the junction left unmatched. Germline values: CDR1 SGHRS, CDR2 YFSETQ. The CDR3 nucleotides read TGCGCCAGCAGCTTGTTTGGCGGGAGGGGCACCGGGGAGCTGTTTTTT. Amino acid sequence: CASSLFGGRGTGELFF. Supplemented by reference TRBV5-1 and TRBJ2-2, the full variable domain reads KAGVTQTPRYLIKTRGQQVTLSCSPISGHRSVSWYQQTPGQGLQFLFEYFSETQRNKGNFPGRFSGRQFSNSRSEMNVSTLELGDSALYLCASSLFGGRGTGELFFGEGSRLTVL.

This clone was picked up one time. The J gene is TRBJ2-3, the V gene TRBV3-1 (or the pseudogene TRBV3-2), with no clear D. The CDR3 consists of 13 residues. Germline CDR1 LGHDT, CDR2 YNNKEL (reference sequence). Trimming left V 0 bases short and J 5 bases short, with 6 bases between. CDR3 region: CASSQESGDTQYF. The CDR3 DNA reads as TGTGCCAGCAGCCAAGAATCAGGAGATACGCAGTATTTT.

This clone came up a few times. J is TRBJ2-7 and V is TRBV6-4; TRBD1 matches 9 bases. The germline CDR1 and CDR2 sequences are MRHNA and SNTAGT. CDR3 length: 15 residues. Trimming took 5 bases from V and 4 from J; bases not matched to a gene: 9. This chain's CDR3 is CASSLQQGAGYEQYF. The CDR3 DNA sequence: TGTGCCAGCAGTCTCCAACAGGGGGCAGGATACGAGCAGTACTTC.

The chain is built from TRBV7-3 and TRBJ1-6, with 7 bases that match TRBD1. CDR1 is SGHTA, CDR2 FQGTGA, per germline. The ends lost 5 bases at V and 7 bases at J; junction bases unmatched: 8. The CDR3 extends over 15 amino acids. This CDR3 is CASSPTGTANSPLHF. For the CDR3, the DNA is TGTGCCAGCAGCCCCACCGGGACAGCAAATTCACCCCTCCACTTT.

This clone was recorded once. This chain links TRBV28 with TRBJ1-5; no clear D gene. Germline V gene lookup returns CDR1 MDHEN and CDR2 SYDVKM. The CDR3 runs to 14 residues. V was shortened by 4 bases and J by 2 bases, with 9 bases between the two germline ends. CDR3 coding DNA: TGTGCCAGCAGTTCCCAGGAAGGCAATCAGCCCCAGCATTTT. This sequence encodes CASSSQEGNQPQHF. The full variable domain, rest sourced from reference TRBV28 and TRBJ1-5, is DVKVTQSSRYLVKRTGEKVFLECVQDMDHENMFWYRQDPGLGLRLIYFSYDVKMKEKGDIPEGYSVSREKKERFSLILESASTNQTSMYLCASSSQEGNQPQHFGDGTRLSIL.

This chain connects TRBV12-3 or TRBV12-4 to TRBJ2-3; D remains ambiguous. The CDR3 length is 13 residues. Trimming left V 6 bases short and J 0 bases short, with 7 bases between. In nucleotides, the CDR3 is TGTGCCAGCAGAACGAGTAGCACAGATACGCAGTATTTT. This codes for CASRTSSTDTQYF.

The chain carries TRBV12-3 or TRBV12-4 and TRBJ1-2; no clear D. This CDR3 contains 12 residues. Trimming removed 3 bases from V and 7 bases from J, with 9 bases in between. The CDR3 nucleotides read TGTGCCAGCAGTTTGAGGTCGGGTGGCTACACCTTC. Translating it yields CASSLRSGGYTF.

This rearrangement joins TRBV3-1 (or the pseudogene TRBV3-2) to TRBJ1-4; 9 nucleotides line up with TRBD1. Germline V CDR1 and CDR2: LGHDT, YNNKEL (reference sequence). The junction had 14 bases not matched to a gene; V was cut back by 1 base and J by 8 bases. The CDR3 sequence is 18 residues long. CDR3: CASSQGHISGTGYEKLFF. The DNA for the CDR3 is TGTGCCAGCAGCCAAGGTCATATATCGGGGACAGGGTACGAAAAACTGTTTTTT.

The chain is built from TRBV12-1 and TRBJ2-7; the table's D call, TRBD2, was not checked against the DNA. TRBV12-1 is flagged as a pseudogene. This CDR3 is 14 amino acids long. CDR3 loop: CAAGSGGNSYEQYF. CDR3 nucleotides: TGTGCCGCCGGATCGGGAGGTAACTCCTACGAGCAGTACTTC.

The V call is TRBV28, the J call TRBJ1-5, with D unresolved. V was shortened by 3 bases and J by 0 bases, with 6 bases between the two germline ends. The CDR3 consists of 14 residues. Germline lookup yields CDR1 MDHEN and CDR2 SYDVKM. In DNA, the CDR3 is TGTGCCAGCAGTTTTCCCAATAGCAATCAGCCCCAGCATTTT. Its protein is CASSFPNSNQPQHF.

The chain is built from TRBV3-1 (or the pseudogene TRBV3-2) and TRBJ2-2, with D possibly being TRBD2 (6 bases). V was clipped by 1 base and J by 1 base, with 10 bases between them. Per the germline V gene, CDR1 is LGHDT and CDR2 is YNNKEL (reference sequence). The CDR3 is 16 amino acids. This chain's CDR3 is CASSQVRLGNTGELFF. CDR3 sequence (DNA): TGTGCCAGCAGCCAAGTTAGACTAGGGAACACCGGGGAGCTGTTTTTT.

This clone was detected once. V and J are TRBV6-5 and TRBJ1-2; 9 bases fit TRBD1. Germline V lookup: CDR1 MNHEY, CDR2 SVGAGI. The CDR3 is made up of 13 amino acids. V shed 5 bases and J 8 bases; nucleotides not matched to a gene: 6. CDR3 nucleotide sequence: TGTGCCAGCAGTCAAAACAGGGGGCACGGCTACACCTTC. Protein sequence: CASSQNRGHGYTF.

This clone was seen only once. The J gene is TRBJ1-3, the V gene TRBV18; 8 nucleotides line up with TRBD1. The length of the CDR3 is 17 residues. Per germline, CDR1 KGHSH and CDR2 LQKENI. Trimming cost V 3 bases and J 1 base; bases outside gene matches: 8. The CDR3 coding sequence is TGTGCCAGCTCACCCGAGACAGGGGCCCTTTCTGGAAACACCATATATTTT. Encoded protein: CASSPETGALSGNTIYF.

This sequence joins TRBV27 and TRBJ1-2; 8 positions match TRBD1. Looked up from germline, CDR1 is MNHEY and CDR2 is SMNVEV (reference sequence). The CDR3 totals 11 residues. V gave up 8 bases and J gave up 8 bases; unmatched junction bases: 4. Written as DNA, the CDR3 is TGTGCCAGCCGGGACAGGTGGGGCTACACCTTC. Protein: CASRDRWGYTF.

This chain links TRBV10-3 with TRBJ2-7; 10 bases are shared with TRBD1. Germline assignment: CDR1 ENHRY and CDR2 SYGVKD. Trimming took 8 bases from V and 4 from J; bases not matched to a gene: 8. This CDR3 spans 14 amino acids. DNA of the CDR3: TGTGCCATCGACCGACAGGGGGCAGGATACGAGCAGTACTTC. Protein sequence: CAIDRQGAGYEQYF.

The V gene is TRBV2, the J gene TRBJ2-7; maybe TRBD2 (6 bases). The CDR3 covers 13 residues. V was shortened by 7 bases and J by 1 base, with 11 bases between the two germline ends. From germline, CDR1 is SNHLY and CDR2 FYNNEI. CDR3 region: CASKPGASYEQYF. As DNA, the CDR3 is TGTGCCAGCAAACCGGGAGCTTCCTACGAGCAGTACTTC.

This clone occurred once. The chain carries TRBV9 and TRBJ1-1; D is perhaps TRBD1 (5 bases). CDR1 and CDR2 from the germline V gene are SGDLS and YYNGEE. V was clipped by 4 bases and J by 1 base, with 17 bases between them. This CDR3 is 16 amino acids long. CDR3 amino acids: CASSPGGGTWNTEAFF. The CDR3 DNA reads TGTGCCAGCAGCCCCGGCGGGGGGACCTGGAACACTGAAGCTTTCTTT.

The CDR3 bases are TGTGCCAGCAGCTTAGAAGCGGGAGGAGGTAGTAGTGAGCAGTTCTTC. This gives the protein CASSLEAGGGSSEQFF. The chain recombines TRBV11-2 with TRBJ2-1; TRBD2 matches 9 bases. The ends lost 0 bases at V and 9 bases at J; junction bases unmatched: 9. Germline V lookup: CDR1 SGHAT, CDR2 FQNNGV. The CDR3 covers 16 residues. Together with reference TRBV11-2 and TRBJ2-1, the CDR3 gives the full variable domain: EAGVAQSPRYKIIEKRQSVAFWCNPISGHATLYWYQQILGQGPKLLIQFQNNGVVDDSQLPKDRFSAERLKGVDSTLKIQPAKLEDSAVYLCASSLEAGGGSSEQFFGPGTRLTVL.

The sample holds one count of this clone. The CDR3 DNA is TGTGCCAGCAGCCCAACCGGGTCGGGGGCCAACGTCCTGACTTTC. It codes for CASSPTGSGANVLTF. The rearrangement joins TRBV11-3 to TRBJ2-6; no clear D. The germline V gene has CDR1 SGHNT and CDR2 YENEEA. The CDR3 spans 15 residues. The V end was cut by 5 bases, the J end by 4 bases, with 12 bases between. Complete variable domain (other parts from reference TRBV11-3 and TRBJ2-6): EAGVVQSPRYKIIEKKQPVAFWCNPISGHNTLYWYLQNLGQGPELLIRYENEEAVDDSQLPKDRFSAERLKGVDSTLKIQPAELGDSAVYLCASSPTGSGANVLTFGAGSRLTVL.

This clone has only a few counts. The genes are TRBV29-1 and TRBJ2-7, with TRBD1 as a possible D gene (7 bases). Trimming pared 4 bases from V and 2 bases from J, leaving 21 bases between. The CDR3 is 16 residues long. CDR1 and CDR2 from the germline V gene are SQVTM and ANQGSEA. CDR3 bases: TGCAGCGTTGTATTAGGAGGGACAGATAACACCTACGAGCAGTACTTC. Its translation: CSVVLGGTDNTYEQYF.

The gene calls are TRBV5-1 and TRBJ1-6; 8 bases are a match to TRBD1. The CDR3 is made up of 14 amino acids. Germline values: CDR1 SGHRS, CDR2 YFSETQ. J was trimmed by 10 bases and V by 4 bases; bases with no gene match: 7. CDR3 sequence: CASSGGQGESPLHF. The CDR3 nucleotides read TGCGCCAGCAGCGGCGGACAGGGTGAATCACCCCTCCACTTT.

The chain uses TRBV10-3 and TRBJ2-1; 8 positions agree with TRBD2. Germline CDR1 is ENHRY and CDR2 is SYGVKD. The trim removed 4 bases at V and 4 bases at J, leaving 9 bases unmatched. The CDR3 is 16 amino acids. In DNA, the CDR3 is TGTGCCATCAGTGCCCCGGGTCGGGAGGGGTACAATGAGCAGTTCTTC. Its protein is CAISAPGREGYNEQFF.

The chain uses TRBV28 and TRBJ1-2, with D possibly TRBD1 on 6 matching bases. Germline CDR1 MDHEN, CDR2 SYDVKM. The CDR3 covers 14 residues. Trimming cost V 3 bases and J 8 bases, with 16 bases left between them. In DNA form, the CDR3 reads TGTGCCAGCAGTTTTACAGGGAATCTGGGAGGCTACACCTTC. Protein: CASSFTGNLGGYTF.

The V and J genes are TRBV6-9 and TRBJ2-7; no clear D. This CDR3 comprises 17 residues. Trimming pared 4 bases from V and 3 bases from J, leaving 22 bases between. From germline, CDR1 is MNHGY and CDR2 SVAAGI. CDR3 region: CASSCISEEKPFYEQYF. CDR3 nucleotide sequence: TGTGCCAGCAGTTGTATCTCCGAGGAGAAGCCTTTCTACGAGCAGTACTTC.